This TCR beta chain came from a study of T cell responses to AZD1222 COVID-19 vaccine. At the level of the study: Second doses were pooled across both intervals (about 4 or about 12 weeks).

Findings and limits, study-wide: CD4 TCRs covered the whole spike, strongest at regions 160-218 and 743-854. Among AZD1222 vaccinees, only six or seven were seropositive at baseline. Nearly half of spike-specific TCRs reportedly go after variant regions that carry no mutations.

This clone was recorded once. Its antigen remains unidentified. Germline V CDR1 and CDR2: SGDLS, YYNGEE. The CDR3 length is 13 residues. Trimming took off 4 bases at V and 7 bases at J, with 11 bases between the two ends. The assay was immunoSEQ multiplex PCR, and TCRdb's table has in-frame clones only and misses some. The sample records roughly 79,000 clones, approximately 78% being singletons. The chain uses TRBV9 and TRBJ2-2; D remains ambiguous. The sequences come from peripheral blood, collected on day 0 of AZD1222 vaccination. The origin of this receptor is an adult in good health. DNA of the CDR3: TGTGCCAGCAGCCTTGTCATGGGCGGGGAGCTGTTTTTT. Protein: CASSLVMGGELFF.